Following are 22 T cell receptor beta chains from one sample sequenced in a study of T cell responses to AZD1222 COVID-19 vaccine. Measured with immunoSEQ multiplex PCR; TCRdb has only the in-frame clones, and not every one. The top ten clones hold 2% to 2.5% of a sample with 86,000 or so clones, approximately 89% of them seen once. Material: peripheral blood, obtained on day 0 of AZD1222 vaccination. All receptors derive from an adult in good health.

The J gene is TRBJ1-5, the V gene TRBV7-2, with TRBD1 matching over 9 bases. The V segment lost 5 bases and the J segment 4 bases; nucleotides outside the gene matches: 9. Germline CDR1 and CDR2: SGHTA and FQGNSA. The CDR3 totals 16 residues. The CDR3 is CASSQRDRVLNQPQHF. DNA for the CDR3: TGTGCCAGCAGCCAGAGGGACAGGGTCTTGAATCAGCCCCAGCATTTT.

The chain joins TRBV7-9 to TRBJ1-6, with no clear D. The V gene lost 4 bases and the J gene lost 7 bases, with 23 bases spanning the gap. The CDR3 runs 18 residues. Germline V gives CDR1 SEHNR, CDR2 FQNEAQ (reference sequence). CDR3: CASSSRRGAPRINSPLHF. CDR3 bases: TGTGCCAGCAGCTCCCGGCGGGGAGCGCCCCGGATAAATTCACCCCTCCACTTT. Filled out from reference TRBV7-9 and TRBJ1-6, the complete variable domain reads DTGVSQNPRHKITKRGQNVTFRCDPISEHNRLYWYRQTLGQGPEFLTYFQNEAQLEKSRLLSDRFSAERPKGSFSTLEIQRTEQGDSAMYLCASSSRRGAPRINSPLHFGNGTRLTVT.

The V call is TRBV3-1 (or the pseudogene TRBV3-2), the J call TRBJ2-7; possibly TRBD1 for D (5 bases). Germline assignment: CDR1 LGHDT and CDR2 YNNKEL (reference sequence). CDR3 length: 12 residues. V shed 6 bases and J shed 3 bases, with 9 bases lying between them. The CDR3 bases are TGTGCCAGCAGTCCTACAGGCTACGAGCAGTACTTC. Translation: CASSPTGYEQYF.

The chain couples TRBV6-5 to TRBJ1-1; TRBD1 matches 9 bases. Germline lookup yields CDR1 MNHEY and CDR2 SVGAGI. V dropped 6 bases and J dropped 5; count of bases not matched to a gene: 7. The CDR3 has 14 amino acids. The CDR3, as DNA: TGTGCCAGCAGAACAGGGGGCGGGGGGACTGAAGCTTTCTTT. This encodes CASRTGGGGTEAFF.

This chain joins TRBV4-1 and TRBJ2-1, with 10 nucleotides matching TRBD2. V was clipped by 3 bases and J by 8 bases; unmatched bases: 7. CDR3 length: 15 amino acids. CDR1 and CDR2 (germline): MGHRA, YSYEKL. The CDR3 here is CASSHLAGVRDEQFF. The DNA for the CDR3 is TGCGCCAGCAGCCACCTAGCGGGAGTCCGGGATGAGCAGTTCTTC.

The rearrangement links TRBV6-1 to TRBJ1-2, with 9 bases identical to TRBD1. Unmatched junction bases numbered 2, after V lost 2 bases and J lost 4 bases. The CDR3 runs to 14 residues. Per the germline V gene, CDR1 is MNHNS and CDR2 is SASEGT. The DNA of the CDR3 is TGTGCCAGCAGTGAATTACAGGGGGCCTATGGCTACACCTTC. It is translated as CASSELQGAYGYTF.

The V call is TRBV24-1, the J call TRBJ2-7; TRBD1 aligns across 8 bases. Germline V gene sequence: CDR1 KGHDR, CDR2 SFDVKD. V gave up 4 bases and J gave up 2 bases; unmatched junction bases: 12. This CDR3 has 17 amino acids. The CDR3 is CATSENWRGQGTYEQYF. DNA of the CDR3: TGTGCCACCAGTGAGAATTGGCGAGGACAGGGCACCTACGAGCAGTACTTC.

This sequence joins TRBV2 and TRBJ1-1; the D gene is possibly TRBD1 (6 bases). Trimming stripped 4 bases from V and 6 bases from J, with 18 bases between. Germline V gene sequence: CDR1 SNHLY, CDR2 FYNNEI. The CDR3 loop spans 15 amino acids. The CDR3 sequence: CASSGTQGSWAEAFF. DNA for the CDR3: TGTGCCAGCAGTGGTACTCAGGGGAGTTGGGCTGAAGCTTTCTTT.

V is TRBV4-2 and J is TRBJ2-7; possibly TRBD1 for D (6 bases). The CDR3 loop spans 15 amino acids. The V gene lost 1 base and the J gene lost 1 base, with 11 bases spanning the gap. Germline CDR1 and CDR2: LGHNA and YNFKEQ. The CDR3 DNA reads TGTGCCAGCAGCCAAGCGGACAGCAAATCCTACGAGCAGTACTTC. It codes for CASSQADSKSYEQYF.

Worth noting for this clone: The sample holds other DNA sequences that translate to the same CDR3. The rearrangement joins TRBV15 to TRBJ1-5; D perhaps matches TRBD1 (6 bases). V lost 5 bases, J lost 1 base, and 12 bases lay in between. The CDR3 extends over 15 amino acids. CDR1 is LNHNV and CDR2 is YYDKDF in the germline V gene (reference sequence). The CDR3 DNA reads TGTGCCACCAGCCGGGGCGGGGGCAGCAATCAGCCCCAGCATTTT. Translated: CATSRGGGSNQPQHF.

This clone was observed once. This chain connects TRBV12-3 or TRBV12-4 to TRBJ2-1, with D tentatively TRBD1 (6 bases). V was clipped by 5 bases and J by 7 bases, with 12 bases between them. There are 13 residues in the CDR3. This CDR3 reads CASSPLGANEQFF. CDR3 nucleotides: TGTGCCAGCAGTCCATTGGGGGCAAATGAGCAGTTCTTC.

V and J are TRBV30 and TRBJ1-5; maybe TRBD1 (6 bases). Germline CDR1 GTSNPN, CDR2 SVGIG (reference sequence). The CDR3 is 14 amino acids. Trimming removed 1 base at V and 7 bases at J, with 14 bases between. This CDR3 is CAWSGGGSRQPQHF. The CDR3 bases are TGTGCCTGGAGTGGAGGGGGAAGTCGGCAGCCCCAGCATTTT. The complete variable domain, with remaining parts taken from reference TRBV30 and TRBJ1-5, reads SQTIHQWPATLVQPVGSPLSLECTVEGTSNPNLYWYRQAAGRGLQLLFYSVGIGQISSEVPQNLSASRPQDRQFILSSKKLLLSDSGFYLCAWSGGGSRQPQHFGDGTRLSIL.

The V gene is TRBV7-2, the J gene TRBJ2-3; D not resolved. The germline V gene has CDR1 SGHTA and CDR2 FQGNSA. The CDR3 contains 13 residues. V was shortened by 3 bases and J by 7 bases, with 11 bases between the two germline ends. The CDR3, as DNA: TGTGCCAGCAGCTTTGAGGTATCAAATACGCAGTATTTT. Amino acids: CASSFEVSNTQYF.

This sequence joins TRBV6-5 and TRBJ2-5; D perhaps matches TRBD2 (6 bases). This CDR3 has 13 residues. Trimming took 9 bases from V and 2 from J, leaving 13 bases between them. Germline lookup yields CDR1 MNHEY and CDR2 SVGAGI. In nucleotides, the CDR3 is TGTGCCAGTATGGGGGGTCGGCAAGAGACCCAGTACTTC. Its protein is CASMGGRQETQYF.

V is TRBV5-1 and J is TRBJ2-7; 8 bases map to TRBD1. V gave up 3 bases and J gave up 6 bases; unmatched junction bases: 14. Germline V CDR1 and CDR2: SGHRS, YFSETQ. The CDR3 sequence is 16 residues long. CDR3 DNA: TGCGCCAGCAGCTCCCGGGGAATCGGGACAGGATCCGAGCAGTACTTC. It codes for CASSSRGIGTGSEQYF.

The chain recombines TRBV18 with TRBJ1-1, with D perhaps TRBD1 (5 bases). The CDR3 extends over 14 amino acids. V lost 9 bases and J lost 6, with 20 bases in between. Per the germline V gene, CDR1 is KGHSH and CDR2 is LQKENI. CDR3 coding DNA: TGTGCCAGATTCCCCGGGGGGTATATCGCTGAAGCTTTCTTT. This codes for CARFPGGYIAEAFF.

This chain joins TRBV4-1 and TRBJ2-3; D may be TRBD1 (5 bases). Germline lookup yields CDR1 MGHRA and CDR2 YSYEKL. The CDR3 has 14 amino acids. The germline V and J ends were trimmed by 1 base and 2 bases, with 7 bases remaining between them. DNA for the CDR3: TGCGCCAGCAGCCAAGGACAGTCCACAGATACGCAGTATTTT. This gives the protein CASSQGQSTDTQYF.

This sequence joins TRBV6-5 and TRBJ2-7; TRBD1 matches 11 bases. The CDR3 extends over 14 amino acids. Looked up from germline, CDR1 is MNHEY and CDR2 is SVGAGI. The V gene end was trimmed by 7 bases and the J gene end by 5 bases; junction bases not matched to a gene: 7. The CDR3 sequence: CASKGQGVINEQYF. Here the CDR3 DNA reads TGTGCCAGCAAGGGACAGGGGGTAATCAACGAGCAGTACTTC.

As concerns this clone: In this CDR3 the conserved last residue, phenylalanine or tryptophan, is missing, so a read error is likely. No DNA is shown, since the ends of the CDR3 on it are uncertain; the CDR3 is the one TCRdb lists. J is TRBJ1-1 and V is TRBV7-9; the D call of TRBD1 is as the table states it, not checked on the DNA. Germline V gene data show CDR1 as SEHNR and CDR2 as FQNEAQ (reference sequence). Both ends counted, the CDR3 spans 12 residues. CDR3: CASSPSLGRAIL.

This clone is a singleton in its sample. V gene TRBV2 combines with J gene TRBJ2-7; no definite D call. This CDR3 comprises 11 residues. The V gene lost 6 bases and the J gene lost 4 bases, with 7 bases spanning the gap. Germline CDR1 SNHLY, CDR2 FYNNEI. The CDR3: CASSVSYEQYF. The CDR3 DNA reads as TGTGCCAGCAGCGTCTCTTACGAGCAGTACTTC.

V gene TRBV5-5 combines with J gene TRBJ2-7; 9 bases are shared with TRBD1. CDR1 is SGHKS, CDR2 YYEKEE, per germline (reference sequence). V lost 0 bases and J lost 5; bases outside the gene matches: 9. The CDR3 is made up of 16 amino acids. CDR3 sequence: CASSLETGQGLNEQYF. CDR3 sequence (DNA): TGTGCCAGCAGCTTGGAAACGGGACAGGGTTTAAACGAGCAGTACTTC.

This clone occurred a few times. The V gene is TRBV3-1 (or the pseudogene TRBV3-2), the J gene TRBJ1-6, with 10 bases matching TRBD1. Germline loops: CDR1 LGHDT, CDR2 YNNKEL (reference sequence). The V gene end was trimmed by 4 bases and the J gene end by 9 bases; junction bases not matched to a gene: 6. The CDR3 is 15 residues long. CDR3 nucleotides: TGTGCCAGCAGCCCCCTAGACAGGGGGCCTTCACCCCTCCACTTT. Translated, it gives CASSPLDRGPSPLHF.